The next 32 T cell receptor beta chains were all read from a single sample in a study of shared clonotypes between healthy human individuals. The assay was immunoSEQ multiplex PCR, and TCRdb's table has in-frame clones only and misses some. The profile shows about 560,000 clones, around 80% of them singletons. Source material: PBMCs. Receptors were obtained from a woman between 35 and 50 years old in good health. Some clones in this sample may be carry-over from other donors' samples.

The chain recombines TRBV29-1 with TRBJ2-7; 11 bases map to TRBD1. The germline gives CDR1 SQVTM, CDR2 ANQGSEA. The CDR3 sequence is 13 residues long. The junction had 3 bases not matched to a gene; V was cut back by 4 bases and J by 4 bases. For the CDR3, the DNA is TGCAGCGTTGCGGGACAGGGGGTGTACGAGCAGTACTTC. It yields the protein CSVAGQGVYEQYF.

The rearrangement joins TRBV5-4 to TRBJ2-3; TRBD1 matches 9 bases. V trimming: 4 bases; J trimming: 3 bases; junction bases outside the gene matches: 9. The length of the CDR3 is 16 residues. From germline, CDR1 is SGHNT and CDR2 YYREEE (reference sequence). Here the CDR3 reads CASSLDQTGGTDTQYF. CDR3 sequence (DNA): TGTGCCAGCAGCCTCGACCAGACAGGGGGAACAGATACGCAGTATTTT.

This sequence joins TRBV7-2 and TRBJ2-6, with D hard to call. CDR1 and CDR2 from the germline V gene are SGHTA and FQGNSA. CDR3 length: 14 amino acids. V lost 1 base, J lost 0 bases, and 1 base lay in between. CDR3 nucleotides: TGTGCCAGCAGCTTAGTCTCTGGGGCCAACGTCCTGACTTTC. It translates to CASSLVSGANVLTF.

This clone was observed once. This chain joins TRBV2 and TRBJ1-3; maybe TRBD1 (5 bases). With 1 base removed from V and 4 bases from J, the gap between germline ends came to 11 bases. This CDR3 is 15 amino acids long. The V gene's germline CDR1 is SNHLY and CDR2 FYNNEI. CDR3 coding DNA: TGTGCCAGCAGTGAAGGGGCAGGGTCCGGAAACACCATATATTTT. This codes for CASSEGAGSGNTIYF. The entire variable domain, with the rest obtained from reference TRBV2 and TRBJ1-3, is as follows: EPEVTQTPSHQVTQMGQEVILRCVPISNHLYFYWYRQILGQKVEFLVSFYNNEISEKSEIFDDQFSVERPDGSNFTLKIRSTKLEDSAMYFCASSEGAGSGNTIYFGEGSWLTVV.

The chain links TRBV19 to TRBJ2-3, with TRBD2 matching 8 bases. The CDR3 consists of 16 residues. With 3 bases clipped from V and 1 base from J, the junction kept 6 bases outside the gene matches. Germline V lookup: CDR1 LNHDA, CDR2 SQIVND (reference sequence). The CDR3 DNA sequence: TGTGCCAGTAGTATTGGAGCGGGAGACGGCACAGATACGCAGTATTTT. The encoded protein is CASSIGAGDGTDTQYF.

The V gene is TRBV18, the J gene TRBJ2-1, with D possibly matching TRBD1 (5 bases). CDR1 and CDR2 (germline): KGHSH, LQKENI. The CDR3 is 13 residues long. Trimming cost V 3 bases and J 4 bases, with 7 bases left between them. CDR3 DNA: TGTGCCAGCTCACCGGGGCAGTACAATGAGCAGTTCTTC. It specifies CASSPGQYNEQFF.

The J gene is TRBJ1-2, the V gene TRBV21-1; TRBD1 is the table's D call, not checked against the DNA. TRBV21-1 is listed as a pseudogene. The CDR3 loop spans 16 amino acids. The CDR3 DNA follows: TGTGCCAGCAGCAATAGATGGGACACCCAAAACTATGGCTACACCTTC. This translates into CASSNRWDTQNYGYTF.

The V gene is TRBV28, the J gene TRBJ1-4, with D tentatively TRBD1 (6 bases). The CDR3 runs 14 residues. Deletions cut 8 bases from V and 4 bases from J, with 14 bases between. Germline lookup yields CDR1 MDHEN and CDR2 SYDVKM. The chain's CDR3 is CASGSTGGNEKLFF. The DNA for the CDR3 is TGTGCCAGCGGGTCGACAGGAGGTAATGAAAAACTGTTTTTT.

CDR3 nucleotides: TGTGCCAGCAGTGAATCTTGGGGCCCCGGGGAGCTGTTTTTT. Encoded protein: CASSESWGPGELFF. This chain joins TRBV6-4 and TRBJ2-2; tentative D call: TRBD1 (5 bases). The CDR3 is 14 residues long. Looked up from germline, CDR1 is MRHNA and CDR2 is SNTAGT. Trimming removed 3 bases from V and 6 bases from J, with 11 bases in between.

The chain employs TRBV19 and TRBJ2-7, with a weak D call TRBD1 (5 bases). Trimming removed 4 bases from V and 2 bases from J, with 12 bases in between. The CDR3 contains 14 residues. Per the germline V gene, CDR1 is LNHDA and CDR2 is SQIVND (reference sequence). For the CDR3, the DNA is TGTGCCAGTAGTAGCAGGGTGAATACCTACGAGCAGTACTTC. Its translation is CASSSRVNTYEQYF.

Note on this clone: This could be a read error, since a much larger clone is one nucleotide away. CDR3 coding DNA: TGTGCCTGGAGTGTGTTCCAGGTGTACACCGGGGAGCTGTTTTTT. Translating it yields CAWSVFQVYTGELFF. The gene calls are TRBV30 and TRBJ2-2; the D is unclear. The germline V and J ends were trimmed by 0 bases and 3 bases, with 11 bases remaining between them. Looked up from germline, CDR1 is GTSNPN and CDR2 is SVGIG (reference sequence). This CDR3 has 15 residues.

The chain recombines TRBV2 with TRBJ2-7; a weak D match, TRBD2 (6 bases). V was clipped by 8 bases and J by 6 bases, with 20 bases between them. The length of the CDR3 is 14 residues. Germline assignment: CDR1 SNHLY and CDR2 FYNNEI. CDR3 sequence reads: CASSTPSSEFEQYF. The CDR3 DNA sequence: TGTGCCAGCTCAACTCCCTCTAGCGAGTTCGAGCAGTACTTC.

This CDR3 reads CSVDPNNWDRGREAFF. CDR3 bases: TGCAGCGTCGACCCGAATAATTGGGACAGGGGGCGCGAAGCTTTCTTT. The chain employs TRBV29-1 and TRBJ1-1, with 12 bases identical to TRBD1. The V segment lost 6 bases and the J segment 8 bases; nucleotides outside the gene matches: 16. Germline CDR1 SQVTM, CDR2 ANQGSEA. The CDR3 covers 16 residues.

The chain's CDR3 is CASSAVGGQTEQYF. The CDR3 DNA reads TGTGCCAGCAGCGCGGTGGGTGGACAGACGGAGCAGTACTTC. The rearrangement links TRBV7-9 to TRBJ2-7; TRBD1 might be the D (6 bases). This CDR3 region has 14 residues. CDR1 and CDR2 (germline): SEHNR, FQNEAQ (reference sequence). V gave up 5 bases and J gave up 7 bases, with 18 bases separating them.

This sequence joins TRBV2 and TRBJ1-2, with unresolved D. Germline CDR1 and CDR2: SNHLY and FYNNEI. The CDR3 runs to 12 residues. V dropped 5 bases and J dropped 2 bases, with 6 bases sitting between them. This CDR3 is CASSPSNYGYTF. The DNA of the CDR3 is TGTGCCAGCAGTCCAAGCAACTATGGCTACACCTTC.

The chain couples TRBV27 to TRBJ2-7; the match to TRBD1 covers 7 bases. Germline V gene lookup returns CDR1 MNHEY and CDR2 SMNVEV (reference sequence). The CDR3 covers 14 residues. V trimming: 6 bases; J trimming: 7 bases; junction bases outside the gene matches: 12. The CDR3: CASRSLDRPREQYF. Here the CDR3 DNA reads TGTGCCAGCAGGAGTCTGGACAGGCCTCGGGAGCAGTACTTC.

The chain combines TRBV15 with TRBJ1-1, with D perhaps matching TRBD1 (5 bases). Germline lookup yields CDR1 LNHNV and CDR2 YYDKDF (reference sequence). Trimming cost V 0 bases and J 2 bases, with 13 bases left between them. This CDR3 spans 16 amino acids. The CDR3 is CATSRDAIGHNTEAFF. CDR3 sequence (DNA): TGTGCCACCAGCAGAGATGCCATTGGACACAACACTGAAGCTTTCTTT. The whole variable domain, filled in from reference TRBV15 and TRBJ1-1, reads DAMVIQNPRYQVTQFGKPVTLSCSQTLNHNVMYWYQQKSSQAPKLLFHYYDKDFNNEADTPDNFQSRRPNTSFCFLDIRSPGLGDTAMYLCATSRDAIGHNTEAFFGQGTRLTVV.

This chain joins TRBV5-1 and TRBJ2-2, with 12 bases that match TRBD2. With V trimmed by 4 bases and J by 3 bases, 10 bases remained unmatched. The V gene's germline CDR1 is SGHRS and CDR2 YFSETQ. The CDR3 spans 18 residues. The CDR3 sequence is CASSGARTSGDYTGELFF. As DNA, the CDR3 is TGCGCCAGCAGCGGGGCCCGGACTAGCGGGGATTACACCGGGGAGCTGTTTTTT.

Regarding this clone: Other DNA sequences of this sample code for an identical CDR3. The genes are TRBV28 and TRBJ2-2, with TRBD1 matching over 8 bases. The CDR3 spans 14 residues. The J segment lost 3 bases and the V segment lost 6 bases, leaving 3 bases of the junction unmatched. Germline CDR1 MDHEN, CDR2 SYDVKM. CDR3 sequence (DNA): TGTGCCAGCAGCTCGACAGGGGACACCGGGGAGCTGTTTTTT. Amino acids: CASSSTGDTGELFF.

As DNA, the CDR3 is TGTGCCAGCAGCTTAGCTCCGACTAGCGGGACCTACAATGAGCAGTTCTTC. Encoded protein: CASSLAPTSGTYNEQFF. This chain uses TRBV11-3 with TRBJ2-1; 11 nucleotides line up with TRBD2. The CDR3 contains 17 residues. CDR1 is SGHNT and CDR2 is YENEEA in the germline V gene. V shed 1 base, J shed 2 bases, and the junction held 4 bases outside the gene matches.

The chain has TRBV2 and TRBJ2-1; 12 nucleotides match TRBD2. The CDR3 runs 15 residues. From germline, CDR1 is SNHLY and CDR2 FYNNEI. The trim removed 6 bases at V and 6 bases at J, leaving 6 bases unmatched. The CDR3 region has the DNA TGTGCCAGCAGCCCTAGCGGGAGGGGAGGCAATGAGCAGTTCTTC. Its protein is CASSPSGRGGNEQFF. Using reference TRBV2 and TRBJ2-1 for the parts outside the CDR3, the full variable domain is EPEVTQTPSHQVTQMGQEVILRCVPISNHLYFYWYRQILGQKVEFLVSFYNNEISEKSEIFDDQFSVERPDGSNFTLKIRSTKLEDSAMYFCASSPSGRGGNEQFFGPGTRLTVL.

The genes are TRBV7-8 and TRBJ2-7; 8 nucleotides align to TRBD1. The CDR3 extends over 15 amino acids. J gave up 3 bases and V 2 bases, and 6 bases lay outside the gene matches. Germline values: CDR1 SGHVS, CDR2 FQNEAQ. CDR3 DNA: TGTGCCAGCAGCTTAACCGGGACAGGATTCTACGAGCAGTACTTC. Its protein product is CASSLTGTGFYEQYF.

The CDR3 sequence: CASRPAGTIYEQYF. CDR3 in DNA: TGTGCCAGCAGACCCGCCGGGACTATCTACGAGCAGTACTTC. The chain combines TRBV6-5 with TRBJ2-7; 7 nucleotides align to TRBD2. Germline V gene sequence: CDR1 MNHEY, CDR2 SVGAGI. The CDR3 loop spans 14 amino acids. After removal of 6 bases from V and 3 bases from J, the junction contained 8 bases not matched to a gene.

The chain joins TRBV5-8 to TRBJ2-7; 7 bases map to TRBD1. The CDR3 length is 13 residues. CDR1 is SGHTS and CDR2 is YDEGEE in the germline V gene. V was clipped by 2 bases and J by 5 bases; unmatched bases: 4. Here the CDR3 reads CASSFPGTDEQYF. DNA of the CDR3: TGTGCCAGCAGCTTCCCCGGGACAGACGAGCAGTACTTC.

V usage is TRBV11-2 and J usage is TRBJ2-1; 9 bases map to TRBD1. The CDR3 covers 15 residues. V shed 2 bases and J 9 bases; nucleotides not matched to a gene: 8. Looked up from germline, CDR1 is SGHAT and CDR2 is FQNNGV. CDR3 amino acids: CASSLSPDRGGEQFF. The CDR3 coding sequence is TGTGCCAGCAGCTTAAGCCCGGACAGGGGCGGTGAGCAGTTCTTC.

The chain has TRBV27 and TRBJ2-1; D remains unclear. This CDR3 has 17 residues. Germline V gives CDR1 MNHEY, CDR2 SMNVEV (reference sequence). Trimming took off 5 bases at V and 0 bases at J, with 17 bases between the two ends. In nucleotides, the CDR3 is TGTGCCAGCAGTCCGAGAGGTAGACTGGACTCCTACAATGAGCAGTTCTTC. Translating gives CASSPRGRLDSYNEQFF.

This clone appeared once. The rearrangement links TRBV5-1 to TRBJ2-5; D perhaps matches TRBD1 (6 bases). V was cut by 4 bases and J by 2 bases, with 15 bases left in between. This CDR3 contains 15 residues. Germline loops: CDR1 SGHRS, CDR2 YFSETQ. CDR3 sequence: CASSQGGQSQETQYF. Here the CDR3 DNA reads TGCGCCAGCAGCCAAGGCGGACAGTCACAAGAGACCCAGTACTTC.

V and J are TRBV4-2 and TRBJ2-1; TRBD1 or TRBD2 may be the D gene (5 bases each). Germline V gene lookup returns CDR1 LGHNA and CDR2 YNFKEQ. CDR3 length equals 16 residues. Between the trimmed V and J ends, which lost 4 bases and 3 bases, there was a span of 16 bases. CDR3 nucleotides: TGTGCCAGCAGCCCGGCCGGGGCAGGAAGCTACAATGAGCAGTTCTTC. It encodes CASSPAGAGSYNEQFF.

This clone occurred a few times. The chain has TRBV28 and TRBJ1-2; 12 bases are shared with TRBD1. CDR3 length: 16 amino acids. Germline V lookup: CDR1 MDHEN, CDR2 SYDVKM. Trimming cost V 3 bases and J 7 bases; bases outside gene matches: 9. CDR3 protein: CASSLPWGQGASGYTF. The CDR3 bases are TGTGCCAGCAGTTTGCCCTGGGGACAGGGGGCAAGTGGCTACACCTTC.

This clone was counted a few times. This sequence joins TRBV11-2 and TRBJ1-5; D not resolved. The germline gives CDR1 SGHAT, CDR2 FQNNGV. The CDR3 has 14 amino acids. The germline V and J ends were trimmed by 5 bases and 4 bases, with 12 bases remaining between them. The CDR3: CASSERAGNQPQHF. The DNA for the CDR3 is TGTGCCAGCAGCGAACGGGCGGGGAATCAGCCCCAGCATTTT.

The chain's CDR3 is CASRAGLAGAGWGETQYF. The CDR3 DNA reads as TGTGCCAGCAGGGCCGGACTAGCGGGAGCGGGGTGGGGGGAGACCCAGTACTTC. The rearrangement joins TRBV27 to TRBJ2-5, with TRBD2 identical over 13 bases. Germline CDR1 and CDR2: MNHEY and SMNVEV (reference sequence). V lost 6 bases, J lost 5 bases, and 15 bases stayed unmatched. The CDR3 contains 18 residues.

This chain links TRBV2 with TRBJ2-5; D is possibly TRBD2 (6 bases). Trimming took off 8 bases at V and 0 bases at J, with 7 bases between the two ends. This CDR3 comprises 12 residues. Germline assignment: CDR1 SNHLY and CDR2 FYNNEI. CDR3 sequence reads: CASGGNQETQYF. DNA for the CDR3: TGTGCCAGCGGGGGGAACCAAGAGACCCAGTACTTC.